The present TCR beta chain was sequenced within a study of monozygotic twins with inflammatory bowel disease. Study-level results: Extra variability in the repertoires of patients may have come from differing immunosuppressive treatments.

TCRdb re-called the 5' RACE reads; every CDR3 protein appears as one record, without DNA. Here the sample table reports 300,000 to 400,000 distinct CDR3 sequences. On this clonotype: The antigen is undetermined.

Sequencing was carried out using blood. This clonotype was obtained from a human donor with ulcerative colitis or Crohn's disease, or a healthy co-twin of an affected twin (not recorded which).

The CDR3 reads CSARSGEGQETQYF. J is TRBJ2-5 and V is TRBV20-1; absent DNA, TCRdb's TRBD2 call cannot be checked. The CDR3 spans 14 residues. The germline V gene encodes CDR1 DFQATT and CDR2 SNEGSKA (reference sequence).